A single sample is the source of the 9 T cell receptor beta chains below, sequenced in a study of technical replicates of blood from several donors. Sequencing used immunoSEQ multiplex PCR; TCRdb keeps in-frame clones, though not all of them. The profile shows roughly 69,000 clones, 95% to 97% of them singletons. Sequencing used T cells isolated from PBMCs. Receptors were obtained from a human donor in good health.

The rearrangement joins TRBV6-5 to TRBJ1-5; TRBD1 agrees at 8 bases. With V trimmed by 4 bases and J by 6 bases, 8 bases remained unmatched. This CDR3 contains 15 residues. Germline CDR1 is MNHEY and CDR2 is SVGAGI. In DNA form, the CDR3 reads TGTGCCAGCAGTTCCGACAGGGGTTCGGCTCAGCCCCAGCATTTT. It codes for CASSSDRGSAQPQHF.

The chain joins TRBV7-9 to TRBJ1-1; D is unclear. The germline V gene has CDR1 SEHNR and CDR2 FQNEAQ (reference sequence). With 1 base removed from V and 10 bases from J, the gap between germline ends came to 10 bases. This CDR3 region has 12 residues. CDR3 in amino acids: CASSLGPDSAFF. DNA of the CDR3: TGTGCCAGCAGCTTAGGTCCAGATTCAGCTTTCTTT.

This clone has only one observation. The DNA of the CDR3 is TGTGCCAGTCTAAGACAGGGTGGAACAGATACGCAGTATTTT. Translating gives CASLRQGGTDTQYF. The rearrangement uses TRBV19 and TRBJ2-3; 7 bases agree with TRBD1. The length of the CDR3 is 14 residues. V lost 8 bases, J lost 3 bases, and 8 bases stayed unmatched. Germline V gene sequence: CDR1 LNHDA, CDR2 SQIVND (reference sequence).

The V call is TRBV15, the J call TRBJ2-4; 8 bases align to TRBD1. V shed 5 bases and J 6 bases; nucleotides not matched to a gene: 6. The CDR3 totals 14 residues. CDR1 is LNHNV, CDR2 YYDKDF, per germline (reference sequence). The CDR3 protein is CATSPRTGLNIQYF. In nucleotides, the CDR3 is TGTGCCACCAGCCCCCGGACAGGGTTAAACATTCAGTACTTC.

The chain links TRBV7-9 to TRBJ2-4; 9 bases match TRBD2. The V gene end was trimmed by 4 bases and the J gene end by 8 bases; junction bases not matched to a gene: 6. Germline CDR1 and CDR2: SEHNR and FQNEAQ (reference sequence). CDR3 length equals 14 residues. This CDR3 reads CASSSSGIFDIQYF. As DNA, the CDR3 is TGTGCCAGCAGCTCTAGCGGGATCTTTGACATTCAGTACTTC.

The chain links TRBV7-9 to TRBJ2-7; 7 bases agree with TRBD2. V was pared by 1 base and J by 4 bases, with 10 bases of the junction left unmatched. Germline CDR1 and CDR2: SEHNR and FQNEAQ (reference sequence). The CDR3 is 16 residues long. CDR3 DNA: TGTGCCAGCAGCTTAGACCGGGCGGGAGCACCATACGAGCAGTACTTC. Protein: CASSLDRAGAPYEQYF.

In its sample, this clone was seen once. The chain employs TRBV29-1 and TRBJ2-3, with D uncertain. V was trimmed by 3 bases and J by 3 bases, leaving 10 bases between them. This CDR3 region has 13 residues. Germline CDR1 and CDR2: SQVTM and ANQGSEA. CDR3 sequence: CSVERPGTDTQYF. Here the CDR3 DNA reads TGCAGCGTTGAGCGGCCCGGGACAGATACGCAGTATTTT.

The chain carries TRBV29-1 and TRBJ1-4; tentative D call: TRBD1 (5 bases). The germline CDR1 and CDR2 sequences are SQVTM and ANQGSEA. The CDR3 contains 14 residues. Trimming pared 7 bases from V and 1 base from J, leaving 13 bases between. The CDR3 nucleotides are TGCAGCGGCGGGACTTCAAGAACTAATGAAAAACTGTTTTTT. Translation: CSGGTSRTNEKLFF.

This chain links TRBV9 with TRBJ2-1, with a possible D match to TRBD2 (5 bases). The CDR3 totals 13 residues. The germline CDR1 and CDR2 sequences are SGDLS and YYNGEE. V gave up 0 bases and J gave up 9 bases, with 10 bases separating them. The CDR3 sequence: CASSVEAALEQFF. The CDR3 DNA sequence: TGTGCCAGCAGCGTAGAAGCGGCGCTTGAGCAGTTCTTC.